The entry that follows covers one T cell receptor (beta chain) sequence. Its antigen is as yet unknown. The CDR3 loop spans 15 amino acids. CDR1 and CDR2 from the germline V gene are SQVTM and ANQGSEA. With V trimmed by 4 bases and J by 2 bases, 6 bases remained unmatched. TCR beta CDR3 regions were amplified from RNA transcripts. HTBI primers were employed in a first-round RT-PCR of the TCR CDR3. TCRdb itself ran the multiplex PCR reads through MiXCR, one entry per CDR3 protein. This sample has about 840,000 distinct CDR3 sequences; more than 30% occur once, and the top ten carry 7% to 10%. The sample originates from a study of T cells in Graves' hyperthyroidism and ophthalmopathy. The definition of stable Graves' hyperthyroidism was no ophthalmopathy progression within 18 months. Whole-study results and caveats: Ophthalmopathy and stable hyperthyroidism were separated by a 13 V-J model.

The receptor comes from a young man with Graves' hyperthyroidism. Sequenced sample: blood. V and J are TRBV29-1 and TRBJ2-3, with TRBD2 identical over 10 bases. The CDR3 sequence is CSVGNGLAATDTQYF. In DNA form, the CDR3 reads TGCAGCGTTGGGAACGGACTAGCGGCCACAGATACGCAGTATTTT.